The TCR beta chain described here comes from a study of blood T cell repertoires in COVID-19. Across the study: From the United States, Italy and Spain came samples of acute and convalescent COVID-19. PBMCs, B-cell-depleted T cells, or T cells were the source of the cDNA or gDNA that made up the material.

As originally analysed: For nucleated cells, counts were estimated from reference gene primer amplification. Repertoires were generated with immunoSEQ multiplex PCR, while TCRdb's copy carries only in-frame clones and drops some. The V and J calls and clone size are taken from that table; D and trimming were inferred from the DNA. Here the sample spans 100,000 to 150,000 clones, roughly 84% being singletons. Germline V lookup: CDR1 MDHEN, CDR2 SYDVKM. The CDR3 has 15 residues. With 3 bases removed from V and 1 base from J, the gap between germline ends came to 10 bases. The source is a man aged 55 to 70 with acute or convalescent COVID-19. Input material: peripheral blood. The rearrangement links TRBV28 to TRBJ1-5, with D possibly being TRBD1 (6 bases). The CDR3 sequence is CASSLFQGSNQPQHF. In DNA form, the CDR3 reads TGTGCCAGCAGTTTGTTCCAGGGGAGCAATCAGCCCCAGCATTTT.